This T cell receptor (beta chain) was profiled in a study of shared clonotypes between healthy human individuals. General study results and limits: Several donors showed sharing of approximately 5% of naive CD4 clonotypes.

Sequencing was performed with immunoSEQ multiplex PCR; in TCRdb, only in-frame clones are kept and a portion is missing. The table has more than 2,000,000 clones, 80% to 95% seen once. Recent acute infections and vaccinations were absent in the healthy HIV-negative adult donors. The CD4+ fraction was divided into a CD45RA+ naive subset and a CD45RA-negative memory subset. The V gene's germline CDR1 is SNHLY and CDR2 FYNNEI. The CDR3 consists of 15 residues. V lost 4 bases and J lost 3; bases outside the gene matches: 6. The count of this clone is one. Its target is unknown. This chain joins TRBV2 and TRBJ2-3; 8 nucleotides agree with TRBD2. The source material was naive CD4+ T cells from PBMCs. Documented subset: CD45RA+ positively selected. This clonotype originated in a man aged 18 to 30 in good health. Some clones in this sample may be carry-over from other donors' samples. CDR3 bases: TGTGCCAGCAGTGTAGAGCGGGAGCGAACAGATACGCAGTATTTT. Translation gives CASSVERERTDTQYF.